The rows below give T cell receptor beta chains drawn from one sample of a study of shared clonotypes between healthy human individuals. Here immunoSEQ multiplex PCR was the method, and the copy in TCRdb shows in-frame clones only, minus some. The sample contains some 2,000,000 clones, just under 95% of which appear only once. Material: naive CD8+ T cells sorted from blood. Receptors were obtained from a man aged 18 to 30 in good health. Each CDR3 is given with its conserved first and last residue. The D gene is left open where the match is weak. Not every row has a clone size; where given, it reads once, few, many or a size class.

.	TRBJ1-1	.	TRBV6-1	CASSLRTVNTEAFF	TGTGCCAGCAGCCTAAGGACAGTCAACACTGAAGCTTTCTTT
TRBD1	TRBJ2-1	.	TRBV9	CASSPTDRGLYNEQFF	TGTGCCAGCAGCCCCACGGACAGGGGGCTTTACAATGAGCAGTTCTTC
.	TRBJ2-5	once	TRBV28	CASSSPPYQETQYF	TGTGCCAGCAGTTCCCCTCCGTACCAAGAGACCCAGTACTTC
TRBD1	TRBJ2-4	.	TRBV5-1	CASSLGDSLWDIQYF	TGCGCCAGCAGCTTGGGGGACAGTCTTTGGGACATTCAGTACTTC
.	TRBJ1-6	.	TRBV27	CASRFSGENSPLHF	TGTGCCAGCAGGTTTTCGGGGGAGAATTCACCCCTCCACTTT
TRBD1	TRBJ2-7	.	TRBV6-1	CASSLSQDRYHEQYF	TGTGCCAGCAGCCTCTCGCAGGACAGGTACCACGAGCAGTACTTC
.	TRBJ2-5	.	TRBV4-1	CASSADSSWETQYF	TGCGCCAGCAGCGCGGACAGTTCATGGGAGACCCAGTACTTC
.	TRBJ2-2	.	TRBV4-3	CASSQGWPQNTGELFF	TGCGCCAGCAGCCAAGGTTGGCCACAAAACACCGGGGAGCTGTTTTTT
.	TRBJ1-1	.	TRBV6-5	CASSYSGGSGVAFF	TGTGCCAGCAGTTACTCGGGGGGGTCTGGTGTAGCTTTCTTT
.	TRBJ1-2	.	TRBV10-2	CASSESFGRLNYGYTF	TGCGCCAGCAGTGAGTCGTTTGGCAGGTTGAACTATGGCTACACCTTC
.	TRBJ2-1	.	TRBV28	CASSLPLWTEKDNEQFF	TGTGCCAGCAGTTTACCCTTATGGACAGAAAAAGACAATGAGCAGTTCTTC
.	TRBJ2-7	.	TRBV7-9	CASSFGQGASYEQCF	.
.	TRBJ2-7	.	TRBV6-1	CASRGVEEQYF	TGTGCCAGCAGGGGGGTGGAAGAGCAGTACTTC
.	TRBJ2-7	.	TRBV29-1	CSVVGSLYEQYF	TGCAGCGTCGTGGGCAGCCTCTACGAGCAGTACTTC
.	TRBJ2-7	.	TRBV11-2	CASSLVTYYEQYF	TGTGCCAGCAGCTTAGTGACGTACTACGAGCAGTACTTC
TRBD1	TRBJ2-2	once	TRBV2	CASSGESGGTGNTGELFF	TGTGCCAGCAGTGGGGAATCAGGGGGCACAGGGAACACCGGGGAGCTGTTTTTT
TRBD1	TRBJ2-7	.	TRBV4-2	CASSQDPIGTGVLREQYF	TGTGCCAGCAGCCAAGATCCTATCGGGACAGGGGTACTAAGGGAGCAGTACTTC
.	TRBJ2-3	.	TRBV11-2	CASSINDQVDTQYF	TGTGCCAGCAGCATAAACGACCAGGTCGATACGCAGTATTTT
.	TRBJ1-1	.	TRBV29-1	CSGTINTGTEAFF	TGCAGCGGAACAATCAACACGGGCACTGAAGCTTTCTTT
TRBD2	TRBJ2-2	.	TRBV27	CASSSKLAATSSTGELFF	TGTGCCAGCAGTTCCAAACTAGCGGCGACCTCGAGCACCGGGGAGCTGTTTTTT
.	TRBJ2-7	.	TRBV27	CASSYLSPTGNYEQYF	TGTGCCAGCAGTTATCTTAGCCCAACGGGGAATTACGAGCAGTACTTC
.	TRBJ2-7	.	TRBV10-3	CAISEVQGPYEQYF	TGTGCCATCAGTGAGGTGCAGGGTCCCTACGAGCAGTACTTC
.	TRBJ1-2	.	TRBV30	CAWRWSGDYGYTF	TGTGCCTGGAGATGGTCAGGGGACTATGGCTACACCTTC
.	TRBJ1-3	once	TRBV5-6	CASSLPEGSGNTIYF	TGTGCCAGCAGCTTGCCGGAGGGGTCAGGAAACACCATATATTTT
.	TRBJ1-2	.	TRBV7-9	CASSLGIEGARNYGYTF	TGTGCCAGCAGCCTAGGGATAGAGGGCGCGAGAAACTATGGCTACACCTTC
.	TRBJ2-7	.	TRBV5-1	CASSFAGYEQYF	TGCGCCAGCAGCTTTGCGGGCTACGAGCAGTACTTC
.	TRBJ1-4	.	TRBV7-9	CASSPPGAGGEKLFF	TGTGCCAGCAGCCCACCGGGGGCGGGAGGCGAAAAACTGTTTTTT
TRBD1	TRBJ1-1	.	TRBV28	CASTLDRGGGTEAFF	TGTGCCAGCACCCTAGACAGGGGTGGGGGCACTGAAGCTTTCTTT
.	TRBJ2-5	once	TRBV7-2	CASSLEGQRKETQYF	TGTGCCAGCAGCTTAGAAGGACAGCGGAAGGAGACCCAGTACTTC
.	TRBJ2-1	.	TRBV4-3	CASSQGGLARYNEQFF	TGCGCCAGCAGCCAAGGAGGTCTAGCGCGATACAATGAGCAGTTCTTC
TRBD1	TRBJ1-3	.	TRBV7-8	CASSLAQAGGSGNTIYF	TGTGCCAGCAGCTTAGCGCAAGCAGGGGGCTCTGGAAACACCATATATTTT
.	TRBJ2-3	.	TRBV10-3	CAISGTFTDTQYF	TGTGCCATCAGTGGTACCTTCACAGATACGCAGTATTTT
TRBD2	TRBJ2-3	.	TRBV10-1	CASSELAGGTDTQYF	TGCGCCAGCAGTGAGTTGGCGGGAGGCACAGATACGCAGTATTTT
TRBD2	TRBJ2-3	.	TRBV11-2	CAGLRLADTDTQYF	TGTGCCGGTCTCCGACTAGCGGACACAGATACGCAGTATTTT
.	TRBJ1-1	once	TRBV4-3	CASSQEPAGLNTEAFF	TGCGCCAGCAGCCAAGAGCCGGCAGGATTGAACACTGAAGCTTTCTTT
.	TRBJ2-7	.	TRBV27	CASSLITSRGVSYEQYF	TGTGCCAGCAGTCTAATCACATCACGAGGGGTCAGCTACGAGCAGTACTTC
TRBD1	TRBJ2-7	.	TRBV6-5	CASGGRDSYEQYF	TGTGCCAGCGGGGGTAGGGACAGCTACGAGCAGTACTTC
.	TRBJ2-7	.	TRBV2	CASSEAVEQYF	TGTGCCAGCAGTGAAGCCGTAGAGCAGTACTTC
.	TRBJ1-1	.	TRBV29-1	CSVETPIAGGEAFF	TGCAGCGTTGAAACGCCTATTGCGGGCGGAGAAGCTTTCTTT
.	TRBJ2-7	.	TRBV11-2	CASSLLGEQYF	TGTGCCAGCAGCTTACTGGGGGAGCAGTACTTC
.	TRBJ2-7	.	TRBV2	CASSTLAGNPYEQYF	TGTGCCAGCAGTACCCTAGCCGGCAACCCCTACGAGCAGTACTTC